This TCR beta chain came from a study of T cells in Graves' hyperthyroidism and ophthalmopathy. Across the study: Peripheral blood was taken when the disease was first diagnosed, before any treatment began. Study-wide results and caveats: Blood shared most expanded thyroid clonotypes above 0.001.

TCR beta CDR3 region amplification was performed from RNA transcripts. The TCR CDR3 was amplified in a first-round RT-PCR using the HTBI primer set. TCRdb ran MiXCR on the multiplex PCR reads and lists one entry per CDR3 protein. The sample includes hundreds of thousands of distinct CDR3 sequences, around 15% seen only once; the top ten take over 10%. This clonotype was detected many times. Antigen specificity is unknown. Germline-derived CDR1 and CDR2 are MNHNS and SASEGT. The CDR3 sequence is 13 residues long. V was cut by 3 bases and J by 4 bases, with 9 bases left in between. The genes are TRBV6-1 and TRBJ1-1; the D is unclear. Sequenced sample: blood. This clonotype was obtained from a man aged 18-30 years with Graves' ophthalmopathy. As DNA, the CDR3 is TGTGCCAGCAGTGAGGGGTTGGCCACTGAAGCTTTCTTT. It translates to CASSEGLATEAFF.